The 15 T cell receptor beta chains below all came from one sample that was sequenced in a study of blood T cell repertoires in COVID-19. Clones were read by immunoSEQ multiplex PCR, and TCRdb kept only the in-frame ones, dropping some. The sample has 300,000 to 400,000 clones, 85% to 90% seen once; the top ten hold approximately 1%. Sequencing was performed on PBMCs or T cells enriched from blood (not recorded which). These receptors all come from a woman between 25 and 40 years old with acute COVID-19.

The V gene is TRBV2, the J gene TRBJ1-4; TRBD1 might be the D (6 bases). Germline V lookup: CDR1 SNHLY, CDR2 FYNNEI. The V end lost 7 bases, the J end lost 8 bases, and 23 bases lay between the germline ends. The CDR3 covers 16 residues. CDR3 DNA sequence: TGTGCCAGCAACAGGTTCGGGTCCGATACAGGGGAAAAACTGTTTTTT. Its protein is CASNRFGSDTGEKLFF.

The CDR3 here is CASSVGLATDTQYF. CDR3 DNA sequence: TGTGCCAGTAGCGTGGGACTAGCAACAGATACGCAGTATTTT. The genes are TRBV19 and TRBJ2-3, with 9 bases matching TRBD2. V shed 6 bases and J 3 bases; nucleotides not matched to a gene: 4. The CDR3 contains 14 residues. Germline lookup yields CDR1 LNHDA and CDR2 SQIVND (reference sequence). Full variable domain (missing parts from reference TRBV19 and TRBJ2-3): DGGITQSPKYLFRKEGQNVTLSCEQNLNHDAMYWYRQDPGQGLRLIYYSQIVNDFQKGDIAEGYSVSREKKESFPLTVTSAQKNPTAFYLCASSVGLATDTQYFGPGTRLTVL.

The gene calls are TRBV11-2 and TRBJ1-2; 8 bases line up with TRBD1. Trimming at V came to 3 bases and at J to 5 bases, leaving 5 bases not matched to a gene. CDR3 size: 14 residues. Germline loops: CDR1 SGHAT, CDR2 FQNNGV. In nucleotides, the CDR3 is TGTGCCAGCAGCTTCGCACAGGGGGGGTATGGCTACACCTTC. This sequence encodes CASSFAQGGYGYTF. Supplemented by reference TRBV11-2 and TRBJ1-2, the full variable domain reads EAGVAQSPRYKIIEKRQSVAFWCNPISGHATLYWYQQILGQGPKLLIQFQNNGVVDDSQLPKDRFSAERLKGVDSTLKIQPAKLEDSAVYLCASSFAQGGYGYTFGSGTRLTVV.

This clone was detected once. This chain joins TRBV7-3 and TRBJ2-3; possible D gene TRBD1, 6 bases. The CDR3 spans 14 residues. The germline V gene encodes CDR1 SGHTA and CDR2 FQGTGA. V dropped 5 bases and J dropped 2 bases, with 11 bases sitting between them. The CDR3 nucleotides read TGTGCCAGCAGCCGCGGACAGACCACAGATACGCAGTATTTT. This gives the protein CASSRGQTTDTQYF.

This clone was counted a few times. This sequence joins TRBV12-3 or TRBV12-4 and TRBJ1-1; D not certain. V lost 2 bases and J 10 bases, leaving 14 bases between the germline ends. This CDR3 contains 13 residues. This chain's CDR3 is CASSLIGGIGAFF. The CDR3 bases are TGTGCCAGCAGTTTAATCGGAGGGATTGGAGCTTTCTTT.

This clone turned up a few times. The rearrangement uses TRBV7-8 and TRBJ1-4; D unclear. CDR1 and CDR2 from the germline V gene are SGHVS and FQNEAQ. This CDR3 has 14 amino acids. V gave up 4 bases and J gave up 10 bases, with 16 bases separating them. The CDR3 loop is CASSSPSGGGKLFF. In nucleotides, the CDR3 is TGTGCCAGCAGCTCCCCGTCGGGCGGAGGAAAACTGTTTTTT.

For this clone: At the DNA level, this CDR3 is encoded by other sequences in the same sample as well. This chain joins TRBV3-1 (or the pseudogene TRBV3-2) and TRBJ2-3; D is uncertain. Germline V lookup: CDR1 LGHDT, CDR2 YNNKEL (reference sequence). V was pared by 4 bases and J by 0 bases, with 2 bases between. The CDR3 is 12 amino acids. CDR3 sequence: CASSPSTDTQYF. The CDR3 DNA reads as TGTGCCAGCAGCCCTAGCACAGATACGCAGTATTTT.

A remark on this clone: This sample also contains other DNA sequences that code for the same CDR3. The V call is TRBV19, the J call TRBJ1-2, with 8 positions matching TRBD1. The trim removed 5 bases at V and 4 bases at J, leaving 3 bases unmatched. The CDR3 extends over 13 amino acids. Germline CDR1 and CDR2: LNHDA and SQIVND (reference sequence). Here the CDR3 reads CASSPGQGYGYTF. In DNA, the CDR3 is TGTGCCAGTAGTCCCGGACAGGGCTATGGCTACACCTTC.

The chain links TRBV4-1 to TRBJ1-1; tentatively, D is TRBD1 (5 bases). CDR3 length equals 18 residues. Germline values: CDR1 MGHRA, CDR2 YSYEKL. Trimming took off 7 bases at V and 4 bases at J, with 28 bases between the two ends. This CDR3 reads CASTIGLLMDRGLTEAFF. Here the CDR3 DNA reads TGCGCCAGCACCATAGGGTTACTAATGGATAGGGGTCTCACTGAAGCTTTCTTT.

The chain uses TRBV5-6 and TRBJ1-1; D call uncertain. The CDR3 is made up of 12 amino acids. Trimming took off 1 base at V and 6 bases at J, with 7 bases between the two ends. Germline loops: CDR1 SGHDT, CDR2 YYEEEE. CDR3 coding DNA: TGTGCCAGCAGCTTGTCGCGGGCTGAAGCTTTCTTT. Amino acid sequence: CASSLSRAEAFF.

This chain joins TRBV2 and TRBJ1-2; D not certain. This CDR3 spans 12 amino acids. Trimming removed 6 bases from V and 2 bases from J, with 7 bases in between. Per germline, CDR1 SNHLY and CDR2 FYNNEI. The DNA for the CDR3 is TGTGCCAGCAGACAGCTCAACTATGGCTACACCTTC. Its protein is CASRQLNYGYTF.

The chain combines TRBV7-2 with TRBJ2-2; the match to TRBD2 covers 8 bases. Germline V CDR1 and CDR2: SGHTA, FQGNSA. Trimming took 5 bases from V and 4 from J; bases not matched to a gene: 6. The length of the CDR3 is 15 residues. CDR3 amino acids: CASSPAGVPTGELFF. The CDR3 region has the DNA TGTGCCAGCAGCCCAGCGGGGGTCCCCACCGGGGAGCTGTTTTTT.

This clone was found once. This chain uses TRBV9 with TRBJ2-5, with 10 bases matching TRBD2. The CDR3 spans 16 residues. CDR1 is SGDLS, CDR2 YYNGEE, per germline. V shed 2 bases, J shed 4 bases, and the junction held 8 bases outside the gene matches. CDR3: CASSVTSGGARETQYF. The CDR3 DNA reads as TGTGCCAGCAGCGTTACGAGCGGGGGGGCCCGAGAGACCCAGTACTTC.

The CDR3 loop is CASSFRGTGLRPQHF. The CDR3 nucleotides read TGTGCCAGCAGCTTCAGGGGGACAGGCCTGCGGCCCCAGCATTTT. V is TRBV5-6 and J is TRBJ1-5, with 8 positions matching TRBD1. CDR1 SGHDT and CDR2 YYEEEE come from the germline V gene. The CDR3 totals 15 residues. J lost 9 bases, V lost 2 bases, and 10 bases had no gene match.

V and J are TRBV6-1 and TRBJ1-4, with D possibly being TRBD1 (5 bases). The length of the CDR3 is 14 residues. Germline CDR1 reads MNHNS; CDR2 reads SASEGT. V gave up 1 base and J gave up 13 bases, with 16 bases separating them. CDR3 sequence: CASSEGQTLRLLFF. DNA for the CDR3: TGTGCCAGCAGTGAAGGACAGACCCTGAGATTACTGTTTTTT.